This is a list of T cell receptor beta chains from one sample in a study of shared clonotypes between healthy human individuals. Clones were sequenced by immunoSEQ multiplex PCR, and TCRdb holds only the in-frame ones, with some missing. The top ten clones hold 0.35% to 0.5% of a sample with a few million clones, roughly 93% of them seen once. The sequenced sample was naive CD4+ T cells from PBMCs. The receptors originated from a man between 18 and 35 years old in good health. Some clones in this sample may be carry-over from other donors' samples. Both conserved end residues are part of each CDR3. Fields, in order: J gene, D gene, clone size, V gene, CDR3 protein, CDR3 DNA. A D gene is named only where the DNA matches it firmly. Size is stated for part of the rows, as once, few or many counts, or as a class when the clone is expanded.

J gene: TRBJ1-1; D gene: -; clone size: -; V gene: TRBV15; CDR3 protein: CATSRDPGGMNTEAFF; CDR3 DNA: TGTGCCACCAGCAGAGATCCCGGGGGCATGAACACTGAAGCTTTCTTT
J gene: TRBJ2-7; D gene: -; clone size: -; V gene: TRBV28; CDR3 protein: CASSFLNGHGPSYEQYF; CDR3 DNA: TGTGCCAGCAGTTTCCTGAATGGACACGGCCCTTCCTACGAGCAGTACTTC
J gene: TRBJ1-2; D gene: -; clone size: few; V gene: TRBV2; CDR3 protein: CASSRQIYGYTF; CDR3 DNA: TGTGCCAGCAGCCGACAGATCTATGGCTACACCTTC
J gene: TRBJ2-7; D gene: TRBD2; clone size: -; V gene: TRBV28; CDR3 protein: CASSFTSGSVEQYF; CDR3 DNA: TGTGCCAGCAGTTTTACTAGCGGGAGCGTTGAGCAGTACTTC
J gene: TRBJ2-5; D gene: -; clone size: once; V gene: TRBV5-4; CDR3 protein: CASSLASETQYF; CDR3 DNA: TGTGCCAGCAGCTTGGCCTCGGAGACCCAGTACTTC
J gene: TRBJ2-7; D gene: -; clone size: -; V gene: TRBV6-1; CDR3 protein: CASKAASPYYEQYF; CDR3 DNA: TGTGCCAGCAAGGCGGCTAGTCCATACTACGAGCAGTACTTC
J gene: TRBJ1-4; D gene: -; clone size: -; V gene: TRBV5-1; CDR3 protein: CASSGGQGSEKLFF; CDR3 DNA: TGCGCCAGCAGCGGTGGCCAGGGGAGTGAAAAACTGTTTTTT
J gene: TRBJ1-2; D gene: TRBD1; clone size: -; V gene: TRBV6-5; CDR3 protein: CASSYDQGVEGYTF; CDR3 DNA: TGTGCCAGCAGTTATGATCAGGGGGTGGAGGGCTACACCTTC
J gene: TRBJ2-1; D gene: TRBD2; clone size: -; V gene: TRBV9; CDR3 protein: CASSAGLVNEQFF; CDR3 DNA: TGTGCCAGCAGCGCCGGACTAGTCAATGAGCAGTTCTTC
J gene: TRBJ2-5; D gene: -; clone size: -; V gene: TRBV5-6; CDR3 protein: CASSLKQGGETQYF; CDR3 DNA: TGTGCCAGCAGCTTGAAACAGGGCGGCGAGACCCAGTACTTC
J gene: TRBJ2-5; D gene: -; clone size: -; V gene: TRBV2; CDR3 protein: CASSEDRVGMETQYF; CDR3 DNA: TGTGCCAGCAGTGAAGACAGGGTGGGAATGGAGACCCAGTACTTC
J gene: TRBJ2-7; D gene: -; clone size: -; V gene: TRBV27; CDR3 protein: CATAPRTVSYEQYF; CDR3 DNA: TGTGCCACCGCACCACGGACAGTTTCCTACGAGCAGTACTTC
J gene: TRBJ2-3; D gene: -; clone size: once; V gene: TRBV30; CDR3 protein: CAWRRFSGTGDTQYF; CDR3 DNA: TGTGCCTGGAGGCGGTTTAGCGGCACGGGTGATACGCAGTATTTT
J gene: TRBJ2-3; D gene: -; clone size: -; V gene: TRBV7-9; CDR3 protein: CASSLNWRGGATDTQYF; CDR3 DNA: TGTGCCAGCAGCTTAAATTGGAGGGGCGGGGCCACAGATACGCAGTATTTT
J gene: TRBJ2-1; D gene: TRBD2; clone size: -; V gene: TRBV7-3; CDR3 protein: CASSLTRESYNEQFF; CDR3 DNA: TGTGCCAGCAGCTTAACGCGGGAGTCCTACAATGAGCAGTTCTTC
J gene: TRBJ1-1; D gene: TRBD1; clone size: -; V gene: TRBV4-1; CDR3 protein: CASSQDWSTGLGTEAFF; CDR3 DNA: TGCGCCAGCAGCCAAGATTGGTCGACAGGGCTGGGCACTGAAGCTTTCTTT
J gene: TRBJ2-1; D gene: TRBD2; clone size: -; V gene: TRBV4-1; CDR3 protein: CASSPRGASGRSYNEQFF; CDR3 DNA: TGCGCCAGCAGCCCCCGGGGGGCTAGCGGGAGATCCTACAATGAGCAGTTCTTC
J gene: TRBJ1-1; D gene: -; clone size: -; V gene: TRBV19; CDR3 protein: CASSTRRTENTEAFF; CDR3 DNA: TGTGCCAGTAGTACCCGGAGGACGGAGAACACTGAAGCTTTCTTT
J gene: TRBJ2-7; D gene: TRBD1; clone size: -; V gene: TRBV7-9; CDR3 protein: CASSLGGTGAEQYF; CDR3 DNA: TGTGCCAGCAGCTTGGGTGGGACAGGGGCCGAGCAGTACTTC
J gene: TRBJ2-7; D gene: -; clone size: -; V gene: TRBV7-6; CDR3 protein: CASSLGQSAGVYEQYF; CDR3 DNA: TGTGCCAGCAGCTTAGGCCAATCTGCTGGGGTCTACGAGCAGTACTTC
J gene: TRBJ2-4; D gene: TRBD2; clone size: -; V gene: TRBV6-1; CDR3 protein: CASSEARGLAGVSLAKNIQYF; CDR3 DNA: TGTGCCAGCAGTGAAGCTCGCGGACTAGCGGGAGTGTCTCTAGCCAAAAACATTCAGTACTTC
J gene: TRBJ2-2; D gene: -; clone size: once; V gene: TRBV5-1; CDR3 protein: CASSLAPPGTGELFF; CDR3 DNA: TGCGCCAGCAGCTTGGCCCCCCCCGGAACCGGGGAGCTGTTTTTT
J gene: TRBJ1-1; D gene: -; clone size: once; V gene: TRBV20-1; CDR3 protein: CSASVLDRAFF; CDR3 DNA: TGCAGTGCTAGTGTATTGGATAGAGCTTTCTTT
J gene: TRBJ2-1; D gene: -; clone size: -; V gene: TRBV9; CDR3 protein: CASSESAGTGYEQFF; CDR3 DNA: TGTGCCAGCAGCGAATCAGCGGGCACGGGGTATGAGCAGTTCTTC
J gene: TRBJ2-1; D gene: TRBD2; clone size: -; V gene: TRBV7-8; CDR3 protein: CASSLGLAGGYNEQFF; CDR3 DNA: TGTGCCAGCAGCTTGGGACTAGCGGGAGGGTACAATGAGCAGTTCTTC
J gene: TRBJ2-7; D gene: -; clone size: -; V gene: TRBV14; CDR3 protein: CASSQTTGAGSYEQYF; CDR3 DNA: TGTGCCAGCAGCCAAACAACGGGGGCCGGCTCCTACGAGCAGTACTTC
J gene: TRBJ1-5; D gene: -; clone size: -; V gene: TRBV10-3; CDR3 protein: CAISESQGGYSNQPQHF; CDR3 DNA: TGTGCCATCAGTGAGTCCCAGGGAGGGTATAGCAATCAGCCCCAGCATTTT
J gene: TRBJ2-7; D gene: -; clone size: -; V gene: TRBV29-1; CDR3 protein: CSVAPYSAEQYF; CDR3 DNA: TGCAGCGTCGCTCCCTACTCCGCCGAGCAGTACTTC
J gene: TRBJ2-3; D gene: TRBD1; clone size: -; V gene: TRBV15; CDR3 protein: CATGWDRGTDTQYF; CDR3 DNA: TGTGCCACCGGTTGGGACAGGGGCACAGATACGCAGTATTTT
J gene: TRBJ2-7; D gene: -; clone size: -; V gene: TRBV5-1; CDR3 protein: CASSFSGTRAYEQYF; CDR3 DNA: TGCGCCAGCAGCTTCTCCGGGACAAGAGCCTACGAGCAGTACTTC
J gene: TRBJ2-3; D gene: -; clone size: -; V gene: TRBV29-1; CDR3 protein: CSVDRVTGSFSTDTQYF; CDR3 DNA: TGCAGCGTCGATAGAGTGACAGGTTCCTTTAGCACAGATACGCAGTATTTT
J gene: TRBJ2-5; D gene: -; clone size: -; V gene: TRBV6-5; CDR3 protein: CASRNAGTQYF; CDR3 DNA: TGTGCCAGCAGGAATGCGGGGACCCAGTACTTC
J gene: TRBJ1-2; D gene: -; clone size: -; V gene: TRBV28; CDR3 protein: CASSSGGSYGYTF; CDR3 DNA: TGTGCCAGCAGTTCTGGGGGAAGCTATGGCTACACCTTC
J gene: TRBJ1-2; D gene: TRBD1; clone size: -; V gene: TRBV6-5; CDR3 protein: CASSSPSGTVHGYTF; CDR3 DNA: TGTGCCAGCAGTAGCCCCTCAGGGACAGTTCATGGCTACACCTTC
J gene: TRBJ2-6; D gene: -; clone size: -; V gene: TRBV9; CDR3 protein: CASSAGGTDFAYVLTF; CDR3 DNA: TGTGCCAGCAGCGCCGGGGGAACAGACTTCGCATACGTCCTGACTTTC
J gene: TRBJ2-1; D gene: TRBD1; clone size: -; V gene: TRBV10-3; CDR3 protein: CAISELGTGIYNEQFF; CDR3 DNA: TGTGCCATCAGTGAGTTAGGGACAGGGATTTACAATGAGCAGTTCTTC
J gene: TRBJ1-6; D gene: -; clone size: -; V gene: TRBV30; CDR3 protein: CAWSSAGNIFDSPLHF; CDR3 DNA: TGTGCCTGGAGTTCGGCAGGGAACATATTTGATTCACCCCTCCACTTT
J gene: TRBJ2-7; D gene: -; clone size: -; V gene: TRBV18; CDR3 protein: CASSPQGVDEQYF; CDR3 DNA: TGTGCCAGCTCACCACAGGGGGTGGACGAGCAGTACTTC
J gene: TRBJ2-1; D gene: TRBD2; clone size: -; V gene: TRBV30; CDR3 protein: CAGGLAGYNEQFF; CDR3 DNA: TGTGCCGGGGGACTAGCGGGTTACAATGAGCAGTTCTTC
J gene: TRBJ1-1; D gene: -; clone size: -; V gene: TRBV5-1; CDR3 protein: CASSLQSGNFEAFF; CDR3 DNA: TGCGCCAGCAGCTTGCAGTCAGGCAACTTTGAAGCTTTCTTT
J gene: TRBJ2-1; D gene: TRBD2; clone size: -; V gene: TRBV28; CDR3 protein: CASSWTSGNNEQFF; CDR3 DNA: TGTGCCAGCAGCTGGACTAGCGGGAACAATGAGCAGTTCTTC
J gene: TRBJ2-1; D gene: -; clone size: -; V gene: TRBV19; CDR3 protein: CASEAEPSSYNEQFF; CDR3 DNA: TGTGCCAGTGAAGCGGAACCAAGCTCCTACAATGAGCAGTTCTTC
J gene: TRBJ2-3; D gene: TRBD2; clone size: -; V gene: TRBV7-9; CDR3 protein: CASSHTSGSVDTQYF; CDR3 DNA: TGTGCCAGCAGCCATACTAGCGGGAGCGTAGATACGCAGTATTTT
J gene: TRBJ2-5; D gene: TRBD2; clone size: -; V gene: TRBV18; CDR3 protein: CASSPALAGGQETQYF; CDR3 DNA: TGTGCCAGCTCACCGGCATTAGCGGGAGGGCAAGAGACCCAGTACTTC
J gene: TRBJ2-7; D gene: -; clone size: -; V gene: TRBV5-1; CDR3 protein: CASSLAPGWNSEQYF; CDR3 DNA: TGCGCCAGCAGCTTGGCTCCTGGATGGAACTCCGAGCAGTACTTC
J gene: TRBJ2-7; D gene: -; clone size: -; V gene: TRBV5-1; CDR3 protein: CASRLDRTYEQYF; CDR3 DNA: TGCGCCAGCAGACTAGACAGGACCTACGAGCAGTACTTC
J gene: TRBJ2-6; D gene: -; clone size: -; V gene: TRBV5-1; CDR3 protein: CASSLEGASGANVLTF; CDR3 DNA: TGCGCCAGCAGCTTGGAGGGAGCCTCTGGGGCCAACGTCCTGACTTTC
J gene: TRBJ1-4; D gene: TRBD1; clone size: -; V gene: TRBV19; CDR3 protein: CASSAGTGGSHTNEKLFF; CDR3 DNA: TGTGCCAGTAGTGCCGGGACAGGGGGGTCCCACACTAATGAAAAACTGTTTTTT
J gene: TRBJ1-2; D gene: -; clone size: once; V gene: TRBV6-1; CDR3 protein: CASTAGALTNYGYTF; CDR3 DNA: TGTGCCAGCACGGCGGGGGCCCTTACTAACTATGGCTACACCTTC
J gene: TRBJ1-5; D gene: TRBD1; clone size: -; V gene: TRBV28; CDR3 protein: CASSPLGTGDHQPQHF; CDR3 DNA: TGTGCCAGCAGTCCCCTCGGGACAGGGGACCATCAGCCCCAGCATTTT
J gene: TRBJ2-1; D gene: TRBD2; clone size: -; V gene: TRBV7-3; CDR3 protein: CASSSQAGTNNEQFF; CDR3 DNA: TGTGCCAGCAGCTCCCAAGCGGGGACCAACAATGAGCAGTTCTTC
J gene: TRBJ2-5; D gene: TRBD1; clone size: -; V gene: TRBV2; CDR3 protein: CAGKQGQRETQYF; CDR3 DNA: TGTGCCGGAAAACAGGGACAGAGGGAGACCCAGTACTTC
J gene: TRBJ2-6; D gene: -; clone size: few; V gene: TRBV7-3; CDR3 protein: CASSYFATGANVLTF; CDR3 DNA: TGTGCCAGCAGCTACTTCGCTACTGGGGCCAACGTCCTGACTTTC
J gene: TRBJ2-7; D gene: -; clone size: once; V gene: TRBV15; CDR3 protein: CATSSRVIWYEQYF; CDR3 DNA: TGTGCCACCAGCAGCAGGGTTATTTGGTACGAGCAGTACTTC
J gene: TRBJ2-2; D gene: TRBD2; clone size: once; V gene: TRBV5-1; CDR3 protein: CASSLLAGGTGELFF; CDR3 DNA: TGCGCCAGCAGCTTGCTAGCGGGCGGCACCGGGGAGCTGTTTTTT